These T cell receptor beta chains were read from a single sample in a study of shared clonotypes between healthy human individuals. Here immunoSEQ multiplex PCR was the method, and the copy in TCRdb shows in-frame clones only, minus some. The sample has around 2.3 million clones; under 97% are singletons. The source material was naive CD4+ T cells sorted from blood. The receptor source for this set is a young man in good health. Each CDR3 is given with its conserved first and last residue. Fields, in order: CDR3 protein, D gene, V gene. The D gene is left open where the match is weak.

CDR3 protein: CASALGGLTYEQYF
D gene: NA
V gene: TRBV7-2

CDR3 protein: CASSRGSHNEQFF
D gene: NA
V gene: TRBV27

CDR3 protein: CASRVGTFSDTQYF
D gene: NA
V gene: TRBV27

CDR3 protein: CASSSGLAGGKETQYF
D gene: TRBD2
V gene: TRBV6-6

CDR3 protein: CASKVGGSGYTF
D gene: NA
V gene: TRBV6-1

CDR3 protein: CASSPPGQGIHNEQFF
D gene: TRBD1
V gene: TRBV28

CDR3 protein: CASSSQGSEQYF
D gene: NA
V gene: TRBV7-2

CDR3 protein: CASSGSLTGYQPQHF
D gene: TRBD1
V gene: TRBV19

CDR3 protein: CASSLSAGVNSPLHF
D gene: NA
V gene: TRBV7-3

CDR3 protein: CASRNGTEKETQYF
D gene: TRBD1
V gene: TRBV10-1

CDR3 protein: CASSYPGQSGYTF
D gene: NA
V gene: TRBV6-6

CDR3 protein: CASSLALTGYDEQYF
D gene: NA
V gene: TRBV7-6

CDR3 protein: CASSSTGGGPYEQYF
D gene: TRBD2
V gene: TRBV7-8

CDR3 protein: CASSFTGGRTSGSYNEQFF
D gene: TRBD2
V gene: TRBV7-2

CDR3 protein: CASSDGPYNEQFF
D gene: NA
V gene: TRBV2

CDR3 protein: CASSQAPGFQETQYF
D gene: NA
V gene: TRBV14

CDR3 protein: CASSSGQGTHNEQFF
D gene: TRBD1
V gene: TRBV5-4

CDR3 protein: CAWSVNLNYEQYF
D gene: NA
V gene: TRBV30

CDR3 protein: CASSLQGLSNTEAFF
D gene: TRBD1
V gene: TRBV18

CDR3 protein: CASSYQGGTTEAFF
D gene: NA
V gene: TRBV7-2

CDR3 protein: CASSPPNHSGANVLTF
D gene: NA
V gene: TRBV18

CDR3 protein: CASSGWTGLETDTQYF
D gene: TRBD1
V gene: TRBV28

CDR3 protein: CASRGAARGDTQYF
D gene: NA
V gene: TRBV6-5

CDR3 protein: CAWTLGAYQYF
D gene: NA
V gene: TRBV30

CDR3 protein: CASTPTASYGYTF
D gene: NA
V gene: TRBV6-5

CDR3 protein: CASSQGRFGTEAFF
D gene: NA
V gene: TRBV5-4

CDR3 protein: CASFSGRANYGYTF
D gene: NA
V gene: TRBV10-2

CDR3 protein: CASSESAGSNYGYTF
D gene: NA
V gene: TRBV10-2

CDR3 protein: CASSWGGGEQFF
D gene: TRBD2
V gene: TRBV6-5

CDR3 protein: CASSADSPEQYF
D gene: NA
V gene: TRBV2

CDR3 protein: CASSPSRGEYEQYF
D gene: NA
V gene: TRBV18

CDR3 protein: CASSLGSQERVAFF
D gene: NA
V gene: TRBV7-9

CDR3 protein: CASSLRTGTGNSNQPQHF
D gene: TRBD1
V gene: TRBV27

CDR3 protein: CSVEQGTPWEQFF
D gene: NA
V gene: TRBV29-1

CDR3 protein: CATSLTGGPGYTF
D gene: TRBD1
V gene: TRBV6-1

CDR3 protein: CASKTGLGDTQYF
D gene: NA
V gene: TRBV2

CDR3 protein: CASSLFRTGAQPQHF
D gene: TRBD1
V gene: TRBV28

CDR3 protein: CASSLEGGTPDTQYF
D gene: TRBD2
V gene: TRBV5-1

CDR3 protein: CASRPPRDSNYGYTF
D gene: NA
V gene: TRBV5-6

CDR3 protein: CASSRPPTGTSTITYEQYF
D gene: NA
V gene: TRBV7-9

CDR3 protein: CASSSVNYGYTF
D gene: NA
V gene: TRBV7-9

CDR3 protein: CASSLWQPNTEAFF
D gene: NA
V gene: TRBV7-2

CDR3 protein: CASSYGSGTYEQYF
D gene: TRBD2
V gene: TRBV5-4

CDR3 protein: CAWSAGLAGPTGGVYEQYF
D gene: TRBD2
V gene: TRBV30

CDR3 protein: CASSQAGGNTEAFF
D gene: TRBD1
V gene: TRBV4-1

CDR3 protein: CAINRDPLEPQHF
D gene: NA
V gene: TRBV6-1

CDR3 protein: CASSGSGTTRSNEQFF
D gene: NA
V gene: TRBV2

CDR3 protein: CASSGGRSKNIQYF
D gene: NA
V gene: TRBV6-1

CDR3 protein: CATSQFIGTGEQFF
D gene: NA
V gene: TRBV15

CDR3 protein: CASSPLKGKTDTQYF
D gene: NA
V gene: TRBV7-9

CDR3 protein: CASTPDRAPTEAFF
D gene: TRBD1
V gene: TRBV2

CDR3 protein: CASRLAPTSGGSTGELFF
D gene: NA
V gene: TRBV12-2

CDR3 protein: CASRKQNLYGYTF
D gene: NA
V gene: TRBV7-2

CDR3 protein: CASRMDSLNTEAFF
D gene: NA
V gene: TRBV28

CDR3 protein: CAWSGSLCTDTQYF
D gene: NA
V gene: TRBV30